The next 8 T cell receptor beta chains were all read from a single sample in a study of shared clonotypes between healthy human individuals (dated by TCRdb to 2020 to 2021). Receptors were amplified or captured by the immunoSEQ multiplex PCR assay. TCRdb mirrors the immuneACCESS table, restricted to in-frame sequences. Some clones are absent from its copies; in checked studies, under half trace to an unresolved V gene, and the reason for the others is unknown. The sample table holds about 2 million clones, of which about 94% were seen once. The ten largest clonotypes hold around 1.1% of the sample. CD8 naive samples were obtained by positive selection for CCR7 among CD45RO-negative cells, yielding a CD45RA+CCR7+ population from which TemRA cells were excluded. Input material: naive CD8+ T cells sorted from blood. Reading the label with the study, this specimen's cell subset or site is: CD45RA+CCR7+. Every receptor here comes from a man younger than 35 in good health.

CDR3 protein: CASSLGMTPRASYEQYF. The CDR3 DNA is TGTGCCAGCAGCTTAGGGATGACCCCCAGGGCTTCCTACGAGCAGTACTTC. The chain links TRBV7-2 to TRBJ2-7; maybe TRBD1 (5 bases). There are 17 residues in the CDR3. Germline assignment: CDR1 SGHTA and CDR2 FQGNSA. V was pared by 1 base and J by 1 base, with 17 bases between.

This rearrangement joins TRBV25-1 to TRBJ2-1, with TRBD2 matching over 12 bases. The V and J ends lost 2 bases and 8 bases, in that order; junction bases with no gene match: 4. Germline loops: CDR1 MGHDK, CDR2 SYGVNS. This CDR3 spans 15 amino acids. CDR3: CASSETPSGRDEQFF. Here the CDR3 DNA reads TGTGCCAGCAGTGAAACGCCTAGCGGGAGGGATGAGCAGTTCTTC.

The rearrangement uses TRBV4-3 and TRBJ2-3; D possibly corresponds to TRBD2 (5 bases). Trimming stripped 2 bases from V and 3 bases from J, with 12 bases between. In germline, CDR1 is LGHNA, CDR2 YSLEER. The CDR3 extends over 15 amino acids. This CDR3 reads CASSQSLAGTDTQYF. In nucleotides, the CDR3 is TGCGCCAGCAGCCAATCGCTAGCCGGTACAGATACGCAGTATTTT.

The rearrangement links TRBV4-3 to TRBJ2-7, with D possibly being TRBD1 (6 bases). V was trimmed by 3 bases and J by 2 bases, leaving 8 bases between them. Germline CDR1 reads LGHNA; CDR2 reads YSLEER. The CDR3 is made up of 13 amino acids. The DNA for the CDR3 is TGCGCCAGCAGCCAGTACAGGGCCTACGAGCAGTACTTC. This gives the protein CASSQYRAYEQYF.

This chain links TRBV7-9 with TRBJ2-1; 11 bases are a match to TRBD1. V shed 3 bases and J 4 bases; nucleotides not matched to a gene: 5. Germline CDR1 reads SEHNR; CDR2 reads FQNEAQ (reference sequence). This CDR3 comprises 16 residues. CDR3 in DNA: TGTGCCAGCAGCTTCCCGGGACAGGGGGATTACAATGAGCAGTTCTTC. Amino acid sequence: CASSFPGQGDYNEQFF.

The chain is built from TRBV15 and TRBJ1-4, with unresolved D. Trimming stripped 5 bases from V and 7 bases from J, with 14 bases between. Germline CDR1 LNHNV, CDR2 YYDKDF (reference sequence). The CDR3 spans 14 residues. The CDR3 DNA sequence: TGTGCCACCAGCGATAACCTAAGCAGTGAAAAACTGTTTTTT. Amino acids: CATSDNLSSEKLFF.

As to this clone: Distinct nucleotide sequences in the sample also encode this CDR3. This sequence joins TRBV9 and TRBJ2-3; 8 bases are a match to TRBD2. The CDR3 length is 15 residues. V trimming: 4 bases; J trimming: 3 bases; junction bases outside the gene matches: 7. CDR1 SGDLS and CDR2 YYNGEE come from the germline V gene. CDR3 region: CASSPGLARTDTQYF. The CDR3 region has the DNA TGTGCCAGCAGCCCCGGACTAGCAAGAACAGATACGCAGTATTTT. The full variable domain, with the rest looked up from reference TRBV9 and TRBJ2-3, is DSGVTQTPKHLITATGQRVTLRCSPRSGDLSVYWYQQSLDQGLQFLIQYYNGEERAKGNILERFSAQQFPDLHSELNLSSLELGDSALYFCASSPGLARTDTQYFGPGTRLTVL.

V gene TRBV6-1 combines with J gene TRBJ2-7; no firm D call. From germline, CDR1 is MNHNS and CDR2 SASEGT. The ends were cut back, 2 bases at V and 5 bases at J, with 10 bases in the middle. The CDR3 sequence is 13 residues long. In DNA form, the CDR3 reads TGTGCCAGCAGTGAAATCGGTAGGGACGAGCAGTACTTC. Protein sequence: CASSEIGRDEQYF.